The 25 T cell receptor beta chains reported below all come from one sample, sequenced in a study of beta chain features in type 1 diabetes. The authors reverse transcribed all of the isolated RNA, so sequencing captured expressed TCRB transcripts. This table comes from immunoSEQ multiplex PCR, and its TCRdb copy is limited to in-frame clones, with some not included. The data contain some 400,000 clones, about 15% of them seen just once; the ten biggest clones take up 0.019%. Sequencing was performed on naive CD4+ T cells from blood. The receptors were sampled from a woman aged 18-29 years in good health.

The J gene is TRBJ2-1, the V gene TRBV6-1; TRBD2 aligns across 8 bases. The V gene end was trimmed by 6 bases and the J gene end by 4 bases; junction bases not matched to a gene: 2. Per germline, CDR1 MNHNS and CDR2 SASEGT. The CDR3 length is 13 residues. For the CDR3, the DNA is TGTGCCAGCAGGAGCGGGGGATACAATGAGCAGTTCTTC. It yields the protein CASRSGGYNEQFF.

This chain links TRBV9 with TRBJ1-2; D uncertain. The V end was cut by 2 bases, the J end by 7 bases, with 3 bases between. Germline V gene lookup returns CDR1 SGDLS and CDR2 YYNGEE. This CDR3 is built from 10 residues. The CDR3 sequence: CASSVGGYTF. CDR3 nucleotides: TGTGCCAGCAGCGTCGGTGGCTACACCTTC.

The chain carries TRBV7-2 and TRBJ2-5; a weak D match, TRBD2 (5 bases). This CDR3 has 13 amino acids. CDR1 and CDR2 from the germline V gene are SGHTA and FQGNSA. V was trimmed by 6 bases and J by 2 bases, leaving 10 bases between them. CDR3 DNA sequence: TGTGCCAGCAGTTACGGACTTCAAGAGACCCAGTACTTC. Its translation: CASSYGLQETQYF. Drawing the rest from reference TRBV7-2 and TRBJ2-5, the complete variable domain is GAGVSQSPSNKVTEKGKDVELRCDPISGHTALYWYRQSLGQGLEFLIYFQGNSAPDKSGLPSDRFSAERTGGSVSTLTIQRTQQEDSAVYLCASSYGLQETQYFGPGTRLLVL.

The table lists this clone with a few counts. This chain links TRBV28 with TRBJ1-1, with 7 bases that match TRBD1. V was pared by 6 bases and J by 7 bases, with 8 bases of the junction left unmatched. CDR1 is MDHEN, CDR2 SYDVKM, per germline. The length of the CDR3 is 13 residues. The CDR3 loop is CASRPTGTVEAFF. CDR3 nucleotide sequence: TGTGCCAGCAGACCTACCGGGACAGTTGAAGCTTTCTTT.

The chain is built from TRBV6-5 and TRBJ2-7, with a possible D match to TRBD2 (5 bases). Deletions cut 5 bases from V and 1 base from J, with 12 bases between. CDR1 MNHEY and CDR2 SVGAGI come from the germline V gene. CDR3 length: 14 amino acids. The DNA for the CDR3 is TGTGCCAGCAGTCCTAGCTATGGGTCCTACGAGCAGTACTTC. Amino acids: CASSPSYGSYEQYF.

The V and J genes are TRBV4-2 and TRBJ2-7, with 7 bases lining up with TRBD2. Looked up from germline, CDR1 is LGHNA and CDR2 is YNFKEQ. The V gene end was trimmed by 1 base and the J gene end by 5 bases; junction bases not matched to a gene: 11. This CDR3 is built from 16 residues. CDR3 nucleotide sequence: TGTGCCAGCAGCCAAGGAGGGCGGGAGACGGGGCACGAGCAGTACTTC. Its translation is CASSQGGRETGHEQYF.

The V gene is TRBV19, the J gene TRBJ1-1, with 10 bases aligning to TRBD1. This CDR3 contains 14 residues. Germline loops: CDR1 LNHDA, CDR2 SQIVND (reference sequence). J was trimmed by 0 bases and V by 7 bases; bases with no gene match: 2. The CDR3 here is CASKDRGVNTEAFF. The CDR3 region has the DNA TGTGCCAGTAAGGACAGGGGGGTGAACACTGAAGCTTTCTTT.

This clone has a handful of counts. V is TRBV11-2 and J is TRBJ1-2; 8 bases agree with TRBD1. There are 16 residues in the CDR3. The V segment lost 6 bases and the J segment 4 bases; nucleotides outside the gene matches: 13. From germline, CDR1 is SGHAT and CDR2 FQNNGV. The CDR3 sequence is CASRNTGTGSLYGYTF. CDR3 DNA sequence: TGTGCCAGCAGGAATACCGGGACAGGATCCCTCTATGGCTACACCTTC.

This clone was recorded a few times. The chain employs TRBV6-6 and TRBJ2-7; 10 nucleotides agree with TRBD2. The CDR3 sequence is 15 residues long. Germline values: CDR1 MNHNY, CDR2 SVGAGI (reference sequence). Trimming took 7 bases from V and 4 from J; bases not matched to a gene: 10. The CDR3: CASTPSSGSWYEQYF. The CDR3 bases are TGTGCCAGCACTCCTTCTAGCGGGAGTTGGTACGAGCAGTACTTC.

This clone has more than one count but fewer than ten. The V gene is TRBV5-4, the J gene TRBJ2-3, with 13 bases that match TRBD2. Losses at the gene ends were 3 bases for V and 4 bases for J; bases not matched to a gene: 8. Germline V CDR1 and CDR2: SGHNT, YYREEE (reference sequence). The length of the CDR3 is 17 residues. The CDR3 DNA follows: TGTGCCAGCAGCTCTCACTCACTAGCGGGAGGGCCAGATACGCAGTATTTT. Its protein is CASSSHSLAGGPDTQYF.

The genes are TRBV7-2 and TRBJ2-3, with D perhaps matching TRBD2 (5 bases). Germline V gives CDR1 SGHTA, CDR2 FQGNSA. V was trimmed by 2 bases and J by 0 bases, leaving 12 bases between them. The CDR3 runs 16 residues. In DNA, the CDR3 is TGTGCCAGCAGCTTATCTTGGGGAGCAAGCACAGATACGCAGTATTTT. Encoded protein: CASSLSWGASTDTQYF.

This clone was recorded once. The CDR3 DNA reads as TGTGCCAGCAGCCGAGTGAGGGAGACCCAGTACTTC. This gives the protein CASSRVRETQYF. The rearrangement uses TRBV9 and TRBJ2-5, with no clear D. Germline CDR1 SGDLS, CDR2 YYNGEE. With 4 bases removed from V and 5 bases from J, the gap between germline ends came to 9 bases. The CDR3 has 12 amino acids.

The chain combines TRBV28 with TRBJ1-1, with 11 bases matching TRBD1. The CDR3 contains 14 residues. The V gene's germline CDR1 is MDHEN and CDR2 SYDVKM. V trimming: 6 bases; J trimming: 5 bases; junction bases outside the gene matches: 5. CDR3 coding DNA: TGTGCCAGCAGGCGCGGACAGGGGGCGACTGAAGCTTTCTTT. Protein: CASRRGQGATEAFF.

This rearrangement joins TRBV29-1 to TRBJ1-1; possible D gene TRBD1, 5 bases. Trimming removed 3 bases at V and 4 bases at J, with 15 bases between. The CDR3 spans 14 residues. Germline V CDR1 and CDR2: SQVTM, ANQGSEA. CDR3 protein: CSVDPKAGLTEAFF. CDR3 nucleotide sequence: TGCAGCGTTGATCCTAAGGCAGGGCTCACTGAAGCTTTCTTT.

The V gene is TRBV4-2, the J gene TRBJ2-5, with D maybe TRBD2 (6 bases). The CDR3 sequence is 15 residues long. The germline V gene has CDR1 LGHNA and CDR2 YNFKEQ. Deletions cut 3 bases from V and 4 bases from J, with 15 bases between. Written as DNA, the CDR3 is TGTGCCAGCAGCCACCAGGCCCAGGGAGGAGAGACCCAGTACTTC. This codes for CASSHQAQGGETQYF.

This clone was picked up a small number of times. The rearrangement links TRBV28 to TRBJ1-2; D call uncertain. Germline lookup yields CDR1 MDHEN and CDR2 SYDVKM. Trimming left V 3 bases short and J 5 bases short, with 10 bases between. The CDR3 extends over 13 amino acids. The CDR3 nucleotides are TGTGCCAGCAGTTTCTTGACGGGGTATGGCTACACCTTC. This codes for CASSFLTGYGYTF.

The CDR3 protein is CASSPATASGAYGYTF. The CDR3 DNA is TGTGCCAGCAGTCCCGCTACAGCCTCCGGTGCCTATGGCTACACCTTC. This chain uses TRBV28 with TRBJ1-2; D unresolved. CDR1 is MDHEN and CDR2 is SYDVKM in the germline V gene. The V end was cut by 5 bases, the J end by 4 bases, with 20 bases between. CDR3 length: 16 residues.

This clone came up a few times. The V gene is TRBV19, the J gene TRBJ2-2, with a possible D match to TRBD2 (6 bases). Trimming pared 7 bases from V and 0 bases from J, leaving 12 bases between. This CDR3 comprises 15 residues. Germline V gene lookup returns CDR1 LNHDA and CDR2 SQIVND (reference sequence). CDR3 sequence: CASTKRAPNTGELFF. The CDR3 bases are TGTGCCAGTACTAAGCGGGCTCCGAACACCGGGGAGCTGTTTTTT.

The rearrangement links TRBV29-1 to TRBJ1-3; 7 nucleotides match TRBD1. This CDR3 is built from 15 residues. CDR1 is SQVTM, CDR2 ANQGSEA, per germline. After removal of 2 bases from V and 4 bases from J, the junction contained 8 bases not matched to a gene. The CDR3 nucleotides read TGCAGCGTTGAATCTCCAGGGGGTACGGGAAACACCATATATTTT. This encodes CSVESPGGTGNTIYF. Using reference TRBV29-1 and TRBJ1-3 for the parts outside the CDR3, the full variable domain is SAVISQKPSRDICQRGTSLTIQCQVDSQVTMMFWYRQQPGQSLTLIATANQGSEATYESGFVIDKFPISRPNLTFSTLTVSNMSPEDSSIYLCSVESPGGTGNTIYFGEGSWLTVV.

The chain recombines TRBV7-8 with TRBJ1-1; D is unresolved. The V gene lost 0 bases and the J gene lost 5 bases, with 10 bases spanning the gap. Germline CDR1 SGHVS, CDR2 FQNEAQ. The CDR3 totals 14 residues. CDR3 protein: CASSLARRGTEAFF. The CDR3 DNA reads TGTGCCAGCAGCTTAGCGAGGCGGGGAACTGAAGCTTTCTTT.

The genes are TRBV7-9 and TRBJ2-5; D uncertain. This CDR3 is built from 12 residues. V was pared by 2 bases and J by 3 bases, with 4 bases between. CDR1 is SEHNR and CDR2 is FQNEAQ in the germline V gene (reference sequence). CDR3 DNA: TGTGCCAGCAGCTTATTAAAAGAGACCCAGTACTTC. Translation: CASSLLKETQYF.

This clone occurred a few times. The chain recombines TRBV9 with TRBJ2-3; 8 nucleotides match TRBD2. Trimming cost V 3 bases and J 2 bases; bases outside gene matches: 11. CDR3 length: 17 amino acids. Germline-derived CDR1 and CDR2 are SGDLS and YYNGEE. CDR3 amino acids: CASSERLAPSFTDTQYF. In nucleotides, the CDR3 is TGTGCCAGCAGCGAGCGACTAGCGCCCTCTTTCACAGATACGCAGTATTTT.

This clone turned up a few times. This specimen includes other DNA sequences encoding the same CDR3. The chain recombines TRBV29-1 with TRBJ2-5, with 8 bases that match TRBD1. The V gene's germline CDR1 is SQVTM and CDR2 ANQGSEA. The CDR3 consists of 13 residues. V gave up 4 bases and J gave up 2 bases; unmatched junction bases: 3. CDR3 sequence reads: CSVGRDRQETQYF. CDR3 in DNA: TGCAGCGTTGGCCGGGACAGGCAAGAGACCCAGTACTTC.

V is TRBV19 and J is TRBJ1-2; 8 bases are shared with TRBD1. Trimming took 10 bases from V and 0 from J; bases not matched to a gene: 7. Germline V gene data show CDR1 as LNHDA and CDR2 as SQIVND (reference sequence). The CDR3 contains 14 residues. CDR3 in DNA: TGTGCCATAAGGACAGGGATGGCTAACTATGGCTACACCTTC. The encoded protein is CAIRTGMANYGYTF.

The chain couples TRBV5-6 to TRBJ1-5; D unclear. This CDR3 contains 14 residues. Germline V gene sequence: CDR1 SGHDT, CDR2 YYEEEE. V was cut by 4 bases and J by 2 bases, with 10 bases left in between. The CDR3 DNA sequence: TGTGCCAGCAGCCAAAGGCTAGGCAATCAGCCCCAGCATTTT. It is translated as CASSQRLGNQPQHF.